The 25 T cell receptor beta chains given below trace back to one sample, sequenced in a study of CD8+ T cells in alopecia areata. As the sequencing template, cDNA was produced by extracting RNA and reverse transcribing it. The method was immunoSEQ multiplex PCR; TCRdb's version includes in-frame clones alone and lacks a portion of them. This table holds tens of thousands of clones, about half found once. Specimen: CD8+ T cells sorted from blood, collected at week 0. The receptors stem from a human donor with alopecia areata.

V is TRBV11-2 and J is TRBJ2-7, with a weak D call TRBD1 (5 bases). The CDR3 covers 14 residues. CDR1 SGHAT and CDR2 FQNNGV come from the germline V gene. Trimming took off 1 base at V and 3 bases at J, with 10 bases between the two ends. The CDR3 reads CASSLGGAGYEQYF. The DNA for the CDR3 is TGTGCCAGCAGCTTAGGGGGCGCAGGCTACGAGCAGTACTTC. The full variable domain, its missing parts supplied by reference TRBV11-2 and TRBJ2-7, is EAGVAQSPRYKIIEKRQSVAFWCNPISGHATLYWYQQILGQGPKLLIQFQNNGVVDDSQLPKDRFSAERLKGVDSTLKIQPAKLEDSAVYLCASSLGGAGYEQYFGPGTRLTVT.

The V call is TRBV29-1, the J call TRBJ2-7; 7 nucleotides line up with TRBD2. Trimming took 1 base from V and 4 from J; bases not matched to a gene: 13. The germline gives CDR1 SQVTM, CDR2 ANQGSEA. This CDR3 has 16 residues. The CDR3 sequence: CSVEARGWDGGYEQYF. The CDR3 DNA reads TGCAGCGTTGAAGCCCGAGGTTGGGACGGGGGGTACGAGCAGTACTTC.

The J gene is TRBJ2-7, the V gene TRBV29-1; D might be TRBD1 (5 bases). CDR3 size: 13 residues. The ends were cut back, 4 bases at V and 3 bases at J, with 13 bases in the middle. Looked up from germline, CDR1 is SQVTM and CDR2 is ANQGSEA. The CDR3 sequence: CSVAVGRGYEQYF. As DNA, the CDR3 is TGCAGCGTTGCGGTGGGGCGCGGCTACGAGCAGTACTTC.

The CDR3 sequence: CASSDRLAPYEQYF. CDR3 nucleotides: TGTGCCAGCAGTGACAGGTTGGCCCCCTACGAGCAGTACTTC. The V and J genes are TRBV2 and TRBJ2-7; D remains ambiguous. This CDR3 region has 14 residues. Trimming removed 3 bases at V and 2 bases at J, with 11 bases between. CDR1 is SNHLY and CDR2 is FYNNEI in the germline V gene.

A single count supports this clone. This chain connects TRBV7-9 to TRBJ2-3, with 10 bases matching TRBD2. CDR1 SEHNR and CDR2 FQNEAQ come from the germline V gene (reference sequence). This CDR3 has 16 amino acids. With 5 bases clipped from V and 5 bases from J, the junction kept 10 bases outside the gene matches. The CDR3 DNA is TGTGCCAGCAGCACAGGACTAGCGGTCGTTAAAGATACGCAGTATTTT. Translating gives CASSTGLAVVKDTQYF.

This clone has at least ten counts. This chain's CDR3 is CASSVGGTELYEQYF. The CDR3, as DNA: TGTGCCAGCAGTGTGGGAGGGACAGAGCTCTACGAGCAGTACTTC. V and J are TRBV27 and TRBJ2-7, with D perhaps matching TRBD1 or TRBD2 (7 bases each). V shed 5 bases and J shed 3 bases, with 17 bases lying between them. Germline V gene data show CDR1 as MNHEY and CDR2 as SMNVEV (reference sequence). This CDR3 contains 15 residues.

This clone has only a few counts. The chain couples TRBV11-2 to TRBJ2-5; no definite D call. Trimming removed 5 bases at V and 2 bases at J, with 15 bases between. Per germline, CDR1 SGHAT and CDR2 FQNNGV. The CDR3 sequence is 15 residues long. The CDR3 DNA is TGTGCCAGCAGCGATAAGACAAATCCGCAAGAGACCCAGTACTTC. As protein: CASSDKTNPQETQYF.

The sample holds a few counts of this clone. This chain joins TRBV5-1 and TRBJ2-7; D gene uncertain. CDR3 size: 15 residues. Looked up from germline, CDR1 is SGHRS and CDR2 is YFSETQ. V was pared by 0 bases and J by 7 bases, with 17 bases between. Written as DNA, the CDR3 is TGCGCCAGCAGCTTGGGGGCTTCCGGCGGTAAGGAGCAGTACTTC. Translated: CASSLGASGGKEQYF.

V usage is TRBV7-9 and J usage is TRBJ2-1; 8 bases line up with TRBD1. The V segment lost 4 bases and the J segment 9 bases; nucleotides outside the gene matches: 14. Germline V lookup: CDR1 SEHNR, CDR2 FQNEAQ (reference sequence). CDR3 length: 16 residues. CDR3 sequence (DNA): TGTGCCAGCAGCTCGAACGGACAGGGACCCAAGTTTGAGCAGTTCTTC. It translates to CASSSNGQGPKFEQFF.

This clone was seen a handful of times. This chain links TRBV7-3 with TRBJ2-3, with D uncertain. This CDR3 has 14 amino acids. The germline V and J ends were trimmed by 6 bases and 3 bases, with 13 bases remaining between them. Germline CDR1 SGHTA, CDR2 FQGTGA. The CDR3 DNA reads TGTGCCAGCAGGGCAGAGAAAAGTACAGATACGCAGTATTTT. It yields the protein CASRAEKSTDTQYF. The full variable domain, in which reference TRBV7-3 and TRBJ2-3 provide the parts outside the CDR3, is GAGVSQTPSNKVTEKGKYVELRCDPISGHTALYWYRQSLGQGPEFLIYFQGTGAADDSGLPNDRFFAVRPEGSVSTLKIQRTERGDSAVYLCASRAEKSTDTQYFGPGTRLTVL.

The count of this clone is one. The V gene is TRBV15, the J gene TRBJ2-3; D could derive from TRBD1 or TRBD2 (5 bases each). V lost 4 bases and J 5 bases, leaving 10 bases between the germline ends. Germline assignment: CDR1 LNHNV and CDR2 YYDKDF (reference sequence). There are 13 residues in the CDR3. The CDR3 DNA is TGTGCCACCAGCAAGGGGACCGAAGATACGCAGTATTTT. The encoded protein is CATSKGTEDTQYF.

V is TRBV4-1 and J is TRBJ1-1, with a tentative D call TRBD1 (5 bases). The germline V gene encodes CDR1 MGHRA and CDR2 YSYEKL. This CDR3 comprises 14 residues. V lost 1 base and J 3 bases, leaving 9 bases between the germline ends. The CDR3 nucleotides read TGCGCCAGCAGCCAAGGTAAAGGGGACACTGAAGCTTTCTTT. This gives the protein CASSQGKGDTEAFF.

V is TRBV2 and J is TRBJ1-1; D is unresolved. The CDR3 has 12 amino acids. V lost 4 bases, J lost 4 bases, and 7 bases lay in between. Germline V CDR1 and CDR2: SNHLY, FYNNEI. The CDR3 loop is CASSAIGTEAFF. The CDR3 nucleotides are TGTGCCAGCAGTGCGATCGGCACTGAAGCTTTCTTT.

This clone was detected many times. Compared with germline, one end of the junction differs, possibly owing to a read error. Different DNA sequences within this sample yield the same CDR3. The chain recombines TRBV11-2 with TRBJ2-3; possibly TRBD2 for D (5 bases). The germline V gene encodes CDR1 SGHAT and CDR2 FQNNGV. The CDR3 has 13 residues. The chain's CDR3 is CASSQDSSGTQYF. The DNA of the CDR3 is TGCGCCAGCAGCCAAGATAGTTCGGGAACGCAGTATTTT. The full variable domain, completed using reference TRBV11-2 and TRBJ2-3, is EAGVAQSPRYKIIEKRQSVAFWCNPISGHATLYWYQQILGQGPKLLIQFQNNGVVDDSQLPKDRFSAERLKGVDSTLKIQPAKLEDSAVYLCASSQDSSGTQYFGPGTRLTVL.

The J gene is TRBJ2-7, the V gene TRBV11-2; 8 nucleotides match TRBD1. Germline V gives CDR1 SGHAT, CDR2 FQNNGV. The CDR3 loop spans 15 amino acids. V lost 1 base, J lost 4 bases, and 6 bases stayed unmatched. The CDR3 DNA sequence: TGTGCCAGCAGCTTAGCCAGGGGGCGCGTATACGAGCAGTACTTC. Amino acids: CASSLARGRVYEQYF.

The rearrangement uses TRBV29-1 and TRBJ2-6; the D gene is possibly TRBD1 (5 bases). CDR1 and CDR2 from the germline V gene are SQVTM and ANQGSEA. V shed 6 bases and J shed 0 bases, with 12 bases lying between them. This CDR3 comprises 15 residues. The CDR3 loop reads CSVIWGDSGANVLTF. Written as DNA, the CDR3 is TGCAGCGTAATTTGGGGCGACTCTGGGGCCAACGTCCTGACTTTC. Full variable domain (outside the CDR3, taken from reference TRBV29-1 and TRBJ2-6): SAVISQKPSRDICQRGTSLTIQCQVDSQVTMMFWYRQQPGQSLTLIATANQGSEATYESGFVIDKFPISRPNLTFSTLTVSNMSPEDSSIYLCSVIWGDSGANVLTFGAGSRLTVL.

The J gene is TRBJ1-5, the V gene TRBV13; possible D gene TRBD1, 6 bases. The V gene's germline CDR1 is PRHDT and CDR2 FYEKMQ (reference sequence). This CDR3 contains 13 residues. V gave up 5 bases and J gave up 3 bases, with 8 bases separating them. This chain's CDR3 is CASSPGANQPQHF. The CDR3 region has the DNA TGTGCCAGCAGCCCAGGGGCCAATCAGCCCCAGCATTTT.

This clone was seen more than once but under ten times. Written as DNA, the CDR3 is TGTGCCAGCAGCGGACTACCCGGGACTAGGAACAATGAGCAGTTCTTC. Translating gives CASSGLPGTRNNEQFF. The rearrangement links TRBV7-6 to TRBJ2-1, with 8 bases that match TRBD2. V gave up 5 bases and J gave up 5 bases; unmatched junction bases: 11. Germline V gene sequence: CDR1 SGHVS, CDR2 FNYEAQ. CDR3 size: 16 residues.

The V gene is TRBV5-6, the J gene TRBJ1-1; TRBD1 is a possible D gene (6 bases). The CDR3 covers 14 residues. Germline V gene lookup returns CDR1 SGHDT and CDR2 YYEEEE. V gave up 0 bases and J gave up 5 bases, with 11 bases separating them. DNA for the CDR3: TGTGCCAGCAGCTTGGGCAGGGGAGGGACTGAAGCTTTCTTT. This encodes CASSLGRGGTEAFF.

V is TRBV6-5 and J is TRBJ1-4, with D possibly being TRBD1 (5 bases). This CDR3 is 15 amino acids long. The germline V gene has CDR1 MNHEY and CDR2 SVGAGI. Trimming cost V 5 bases and J 5 bases, with 15 bases left between them. CDR3 in DNA: TGTGCCAGCAGTACCCGGGAGGGGCTCAATGAAAAACTGTTTTTT. This encodes CASSTREGLNEKLFF.

This clone was observed at least ten times. The chain combines TRBV7-2 with TRBJ2-7; 12 nucleotides align to TRBD2. CDR3 size: 16 residues. Trimming removed 5 bases from V and 5 bases from J; junction bases left unmatched: 10. Germline V gene sequence: CDR1 SGHTA, CDR2 FQGNSA. The chain's CDR3 is CASSALAGGPSNEQYF. CDR3 bases: TGTGCCAGCAGCGCGCTAGCGGGAGGGCCATCCAACGAGCAGTACTTC.

The V and J genes are TRBV7-2 and TRBJ2-4, with D maybe TRBD1 (5 bases). Per germline, CDR1 SGHTA and CDR2 FQGNSA. V lost 4 bases and J 0 bases, leaving 7 bases between the germline ends. The CDR3 runs 14 residues. The CDR3 bases are TGTGCCAGCAGCTCGACAGCAGCCAAAAACATTCAGTACTTC. Its translation: CASSSTAAKNIQYF.

In this sample, this clone turned up a few times. The genes are TRBV2 and TRBJ2-7; D remains ambiguous. This CDR3 region has 13 residues. Germline loops: CDR1 SNHLY, CDR2 FYNNEI. V lost 3 bases and J lost 0, with 6 bases in between. CDR3 nucleotides: TGTGCCAGCAGTGAGTCGTTCTCCTACGAGCAGTACTTC. Its protein product is CASSESFSYEQYF.

V gene TRBV9 combines with J gene TRBJ2-5; TRBD2 aligns across 11 bases. The junction had 15 bases not matched to a gene; V was cut back by 3 bases and J by 5 bases. Germline assignment: CDR1 SGDLS and CDR2 YYNGEE. This CDR3 has 18 residues. The CDR3 nucleotides read TGTGCCAGCAGCGCGGGACTAGCGGCTACCCCAGGGGGGGAGACCCAGTACTTC. It specifies CASSAGLAATPGGETQYF.

This clone was observed a few times. The rearrangement links TRBV6-5 to TRBJ2-7; a possible D gene is TRBD1 (6 bases). The germline V and J ends were trimmed by 4 bases and 2 bases, with 12 bases remaining between them. The germline gives CDR1 MNHEY, CDR2 SVGAGI. The CDR3 totals 14 residues. The CDR3 loop reads CASSFETGAYEQYF. CDR3 nucleotides: TGTGCCAGCAGTTTCGAGACAGGCGCCTACGAGCAGTACTTC.